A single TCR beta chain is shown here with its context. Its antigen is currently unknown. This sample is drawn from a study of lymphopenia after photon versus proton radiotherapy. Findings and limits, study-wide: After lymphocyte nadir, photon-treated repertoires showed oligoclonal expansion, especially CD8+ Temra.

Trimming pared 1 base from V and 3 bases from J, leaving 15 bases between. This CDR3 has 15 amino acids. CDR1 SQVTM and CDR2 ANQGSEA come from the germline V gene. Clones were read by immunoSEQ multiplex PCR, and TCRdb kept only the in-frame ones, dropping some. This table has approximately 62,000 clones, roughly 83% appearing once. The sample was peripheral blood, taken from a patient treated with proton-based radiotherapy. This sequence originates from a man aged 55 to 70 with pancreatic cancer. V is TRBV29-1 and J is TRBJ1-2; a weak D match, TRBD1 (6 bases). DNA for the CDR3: TGCAGCGTTGAAGGCGCGACACCAGGGGACTATGGCTACACCTTC. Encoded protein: CSVEGATPGDYGYTF.